This T cell receptor (beta chain) was sequenced in a study of T-cell memory formation after mild COVID-19. 5'RACE primed at constant segments yielded TCR alpha and TCR beta cDNA libraries bearing sample barcodes and UMIs. TCRdb recomputed calls from the 5' RACE reads with MiXCR, one row per CDR3 protein. Of approximately 480,000 distinct CDR3 sequences detected, around a sixth appear once; the ten largest clones hold around an eighth. This clonotype was seen a few times. Antigen: not known. Study-level results: Clones that shrank (day 15 to 85) were balanced CD4/CD8, whereas later expanders leaned CD4+.

This CDR3 comprises 13 residues. Germline V gene data show CDR1 as LGHDT and CDR2 as YNNKEL (reference sequence). V shed 3 bases and J shed 3 bases, with 9 bases lying between them. The specimen sequenced was PBMCs or a T cell subset sorted from them (not recorded which). This receptor was identified in an adult woman who had mild COVID-19 (a few samples of this study predate the infection). Cell type and time point are not known. The gene calls are TRBV3-1 and TRBJ2-7; no reliable D call. In DNA, the CDR3 is TGTGCCAGCAGCCAGGGTATCTTCTACGAGCAGTACTTC. It translates to CASSQGIFYEQYF.